The next 8 T cell receptor beta chains were all read from a single sample in a study of T cell changes during pregnancy in multiple sclerosis. Produced via immunoSEQ multiplex PCR; TCRdb's table is partial and in-frame only. The sample includes approximately 87,000 clones, approximately 90% of them seen just once. The sequences come from CD4+ T cells from peripheral blood mononuclear cells, collected in the second trimester of pregnancy. Receptor source: a female donor with multiple sclerosis, enrolled in a pregnancy study.

V gene TRBV4-1 combines with J gene TRBJ1-1, with D tentatively TRBD1 (6 bases). V was cut by 0 bases and J by 2 bases, with 13 bases left in between. The CDR3 totals 16 residues. The germline gives CDR1 MGHRA, CDR2 YSYEKL. CDR3 nucleotide sequence: TGCGCCAGCAGCCAAGAAACGGGACACTCTAACACTGAAGCTTTCTTT. It translates to CASSQETGHSNTEAFF.

Turning to this clone: One end of the junction does not line up with germline, which may come from a read error. J is TRBJ1-3 and V is TRBV19; 8 bases map to TRBD1. Germline values: CDR1 LNHDA, CDR2 SQIVND (reference sequence). The CDR3 contains 15 residues. CDR3 DNA: TGTGCCAGTACTATAACCGGGACAGGAGGAAACACCATATATTTT. This encodes CASTITGTGGNTIYF.

This chain links TRBV5-6 with TRBJ1-5; perhaps TRBD1 as D (5 bases). The length of the CDR3 is 15 residues. The V gene's germline CDR1 is SGHDT and CDR2 YYEEEE. Trimming shortened V by 4 bases and J by 0 bases, and 11 bases separated the two germline ends. The CDR3 sequence: CASSLGGYSNQPQHF. The CDR3 nucleotides read TGTGCCAGCAGCCTCGGGGGGTATAGCAATCAGCCCCAGCATTTT.

V gene TRBV5-1 combines with J gene TRBJ2-5; 8 bases are a match to TRBD1. The germline gives CDR1 SGHRS, CDR2 YFSETQ. This CDR3 is 16 amino acids long. The junction had 15 bases not matched to a gene; V was cut back by 4 bases and J by 7 bases. The DNA for the CDR3 is TGCGCCAGCAGCCTTAGGACCCAGGGGGCGCTGGGGACCCAGTACTTC. Translation gives CASSLRTQGALGTQYF.

The CDR3 coding sequence is TGTGCCAGCAGCGTTCAGGGATCTGCTGGAAACACCATATATTTT. Amino acid sequence: CASSVQGSAGNTIYF. The chain is built from TRBV9 and TRBJ1-3; D might be TRBD1 (5 bases). Trimming removed 2 bases from V and 2 bases from J, with 11 bases in between. The length of the CDR3 is 15 residues. Per germline, CDR1 SGDLS and CDR2 YYNGEE.

The gene calls are TRBV5-6 and TRBJ1-1; 7 bases map to TRBD1. After removal of 3 bases from V and 1 base from J, the junction contained 3 bases not matched to a gene. The CDR3 has 14 residues. Germline loops: CDR1 SGHDT, CDR2 YYEEEE. The CDR3 DNA follows: TGTGCCAGCAGCTGGGACAGCGGGAACACTGAAGCTTTCTTT. It yields the protein CASSWDSGNTEAFF.

The chain carries TRBV28 and TRBJ2-4; 7 positions match TRBD1. With V trimmed by 5 bases and J by 8 bases, 9 bases remained unmatched. Germline-derived CDR1 and CDR2 are MDHEN and SYDVKM. The CDR3 runs 14 residues. In DNA form, the CDR3 reads TGTGCCAGCAGTGGGGTGGGCAGGGGGTACATTCAGTACTTC. This encodes CASSGVGRGYIQYF. The whole variable domain, remainder taken from reference TRBV28 and TRBJ2-4, is DVKVTQSSRYLVKRTGEKVFLECVQDMDHENMFWYRQDPGLGLRLIYFSYDVKMKEKGDIPEGYSVSREKKERFSLILESASTNQTSMYLCASSGVGRGYIQYFGAGTRLSVL.

The V gene is TRBV4-1, the J gene TRBJ2-4; 7 bases are a match to TRBD1. Losses at the gene ends were 1 base for V and 2 bases for J; bases not matched to a gene: 5. The CDR3 is 16 residues long. Germline loops: CDR1 MGHRA, CDR2 YSYEKL. The CDR3 region has the DNA TGCGCCAGCAGCCAAGGGCTACAGGGGACCAAAAACATTCAGTACTTC. It encodes CASSQGLQGTKNIQYF.